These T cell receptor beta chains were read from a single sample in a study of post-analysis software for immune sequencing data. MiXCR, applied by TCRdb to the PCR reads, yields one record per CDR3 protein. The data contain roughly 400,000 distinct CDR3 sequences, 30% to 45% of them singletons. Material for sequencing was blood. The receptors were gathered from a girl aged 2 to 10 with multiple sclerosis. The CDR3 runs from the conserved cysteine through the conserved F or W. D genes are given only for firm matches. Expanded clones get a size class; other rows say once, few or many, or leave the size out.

DNA: TGTGCCAGCGGACTGTCCAATGAGCAGTTCTTC
CDR3: CASGLSNEQFF
size: few
J: TRBJ2-1
V: TRBV28
D: -

DNA: TGTGCCTGCAGTTCCGCGGCCTGGTACCAAGAGACCCAGTACTTC
CDR3: CACSSAAWYQETQYF
size: -
J: TRBJ2-5
V: TRBV28
D: -

DNA: TGTGCCAGCAGCCAAGCACAGGGGAGGCGCTACGAGCAGTACTTC
CDR3: CASSQAQGRRYEQYF
size: -
J: TRBJ2-7
V: TRBV14
D: -

DNA: TGTGCCAGCAGTTACGGGGCGGGAGTGTATAATGAGCAGTTCTTC
CDR3: CASSYGAGVYNEQFF
size: -
J: TRBJ2-1
V: TRBV6-6
D: TRBD2

DNA: TGCGCCAGCAGCCCGGCGGGACTAGTTTCTTACAATGAGCAGTTCTTC
CDR3: CASSPAGLVSYNEQFF
size: -
J: TRBJ2-1
V: TRBV5-1
D: TRBD2

DNA: TGCGCCAGCAGTGTCCACTACGAGCAGTACTTC
CDR3: CASSVHYEQYF
size: -
J: TRBJ2-7
V: TRBV10-2
D: -

DNA: TGCGCCAGCGGCCTAAAGGCAGGGGTTAATGAAAAACTGTTTTTT
CDR3: CASGLKAGVNEKLFF
size: -
J: TRBJ1-4
V: TRBV4-1
D: -

DNA: TGTGCCAGCAGTCCCTCCGGAGGGACTAGCGGAGACAATGAGCAGTTCTTC
CDR3: CASSPSGGTSGDNEQFF
size: few
J: TRBJ2-1
V: TRBV12-3/TRBV12-4
D: TRBD2

DNA: TGTGCCAGCAGTGAAGTTGGTTACTACGAGCAGTACTTC
CDR3: CASSEVGYYEQYF
size: once
J: TRBJ2-7
V: TRBV25-1
D: -

DNA: TGCAGCGTTGAAGATAGGAGTCTCGAGGACGAGACCCAGTACTTC
CDR3: CSVEDRSLEDETQYF
size: -
J: TRBJ2-5
V: TRBV29-1
D: -

DNA: TGTGCCAGCAGCCAAGAAGGGGTCCACGAGCAGTACTTC
CDR3: CASSQEGVHEQYF
size: -
J: TRBJ2-7
V: TRBV3-1
D: -

DNA: TGCAGCGTTGAAGGCGACCAATATGGGGGAAAACTGTTTTTT
CDR3: CSVEGDQYGGKLFF
size: -
J: TRBJ1-4
V: TRBV29-1
D: -

DNA: TGTGCCAGCAGCTCGGAGCGAACCCAGTACTTC
CDR3: CASSSERTQYF
size: -
J: TRBJ2-5
V: TRBV3-1
D: -

DNA: TGCAGCGTTGAACTTTCTGTCTCCTACGAGCAGTACTTC
CDR3: CSVELSVSYEQYF
size: -
J: TRBJ2-7
V: TRBV29-1
D: -

DNA: TGTGCCATCAGTGACGACAGAGGAGCCTACGAGCAGTACTTC
CDR3: CAISDDRGAYEQYF
size: few
J: TRBJ2-7
V: TRBV10-3
D: -

DNA: TGTGCCACCAGTGATTGGGGGTACGAGCAGTACTTC
CDR3: CATSDWGYEQYF
size: -
J: TRBJ2-7
V: TRBV24-1
D: -

DNA: TGCGCCAGCAGCCAAGATACTAGCGGGGGGCCCCTATCCTACGAGCAGTACTTC
CDR3: CASSQDTSGGPLSYEQYF
size: few
J: TRBJ2-7
V: TRBV4-1
D: TRBD2

DNA: TGTGCCAGCAGTGTGACTAGCGGGAGTGTCACAAATACGCAGTATTTT
CDR3: CASSVTSGSVTNTQYF
size: -
J: TRBJ2-3
V: TRBV6-1
D: TRBD2

DNA: TGTGCCATCAGTGAGGACACCTACAATGAGCAGTTCTTC
CDR3: CAISEDTYNEQFF
size: -
J: TRBJ2-1
V: TRBV10-3
D: -

DNA: TGTGCCAGCAGCTTAGTAGTACAGGACCCCTACAATGAGCAGTTCTTC
CDR3: CASSLVVQDPYNEQFF
size: few
J: TRBJ2-1
V: TRBV7-2
D: -

DNA: TGTGCCACCAGCAGAGATAGGTTTGCGGGATATGGCTACGAGCAGTACTTC
CDR3: CATSRDRFAGYGYEQYF
size: -
J: TRBJ2-7
V: TRBV15
D: -

DNA: TGCAGCGTTGGGAGGGAAGTGGACGAGCGGTACTTC
CDR3: CSVGREVDERYF
size: -
J: TRBJ2-7
V: TRBV29-1
D: -

DNA: TGTGCCAGCAGCTCGCAGGGGGTCGGAAACATTCAGTACTTC
CDR3: CASSSQGVGNIQYF
size: -
J: TRBJ2-4
V: TRBV5-4
D: TRBD1

DNA: TGCAGTGCTAGACGTCAAGCGGGGGGGCCGGTCCATGAGCAGTTCTTC
CDR3: CSARRQAGGPVHEQFF
size: -
J: TRBJ2-1
V: TRBV20-1
D: TRBD2